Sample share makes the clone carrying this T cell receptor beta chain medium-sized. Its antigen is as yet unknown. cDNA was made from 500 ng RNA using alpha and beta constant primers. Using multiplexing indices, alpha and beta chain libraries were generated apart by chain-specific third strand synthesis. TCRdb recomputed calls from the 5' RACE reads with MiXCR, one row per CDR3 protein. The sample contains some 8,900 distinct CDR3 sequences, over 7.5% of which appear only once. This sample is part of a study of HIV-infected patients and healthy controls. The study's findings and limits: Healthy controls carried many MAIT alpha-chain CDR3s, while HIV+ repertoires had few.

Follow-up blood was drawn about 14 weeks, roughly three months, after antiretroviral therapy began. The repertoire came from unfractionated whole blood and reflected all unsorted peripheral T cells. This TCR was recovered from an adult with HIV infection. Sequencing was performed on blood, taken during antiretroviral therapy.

Here the CDR3 DNA reads TGTGCCAGCAGGGACAGCCTGAGGGGGGCCAACGTCCTGACTTTC. As protein: CASRDSLRGANVLTF. V is TRBV2 and J is TRBJ2-6; a weak D match, TRBD1 (6 bases). Germline CDR1 SNHLY, CDR2 FYNNEI. V was cut by 6 bases and J by 4 bases, with 13 bases left in between. The CDR3 runs 15 residues.